This T cell receptor beta chain was captured by sequencing in a study of blood T cell repertoires in COVID-19 (dated by TCRdb to 2020 to 2022). General notes on the study: The collaborator samples originated in the United States, Italy and Spain and spanned the acute and convalescent phases of COVID-19. The samples were drawn from two sources: the first 160 participants of the ongoing ImmuneRACE study, and fewer than 1,500 subjects contributed by 6 global collaborators. A de-identified subject ID, COVID-19 status, age in years and sex were almost always included in the sample metadata. Where HLA class I and class II types were available, the types were taken from metadata supplied by the sample provider, not from assay-based typing. The dataset comprised deeply sampled blood TCRbeta repertoires from subjects exposed to, actively infected with, or recovered from COVID-19. The prospective study material was composed of cDNA or gDNA derived from T cells, B-cell-depleted T cells, or PBMCs. The repertoires were released in a freely available public database intended as a resource for research on the immune response to SARS-CoV-2.

The immunoSEQ Assay, a bias-controlled multiplex PCR, was used to amplify TCRbeta CDR3 regions from genomic DNA. In the source study's methods: Nucleated cell counts per sample were estimated from amplification of reference gene primers within the assay. To quantify the absolute abundance of each unique TCRbeta CDR3 rearrangement, sequence reads were collapsed and filtered. For each sample, productive Simpson clonality was calculated as the square root of Simpson's diversity index across productive rearrangements. TCRdb retrieved this table from immuneACCESS and kept in-frame rearrangements only. Not all clones are present; in checked studies, unresolved V genes account for under half, and no reason is known for the remainder. V and J calls and clone size come straight from that table; D and trimming were deduced from the DNA. The sample table lists about 310,000 clones, roughly 89% of them with a count of one. The leading ten clones occupy about 8.4% of the sample.

Participants in the prospective study were aged about 18 to 100 years, lived in about two dozen United States geographic areas, and enrolled through a virtual design. In the prospective study, participants were assigned to cohorts based on the clinical history participants reported in a screening survey and a study questionnaire. Recovered participants in ImmuneRACE Cohort 3 were defined by two consecutive negative NP/OP PCR tests, clearance by a healthcare professional, or resolution of symptoms. Each participant in the prospective study had whole blood, serum and a nasopharyngeal or oropharyngeal swab collected by mobile phlebotomists. Participants in the prospective study had the option to provide additional blood draws and questionnaires over an approximately 2-month period. Blood samples from the prospective study were shipped frozen or at room temperature prior to DNA extraction. The paper's findings and limits, for the study overall: The amount of clinical and demographic metadata varied by source and participant and was provided uncurated.

Notes on this clone: Its antigen is unknown. Base qualities are not at hand, and no much larger clone is one base apart.

The CDR3 contains 14 residues, cysteine and phenylalanine counted. Just the 42-base CDR3 DNA is kept, in frame starting at base 1. Germline trimming amounts to 5 bases on V and 8 bases on J, with 7 as the count of junction bases outside the gene matches. Via the germline V gene (reference sequence), CDR1 is LNHDA and CDR2 SQIVND. The sequence is built from TRBV19 and TRBJ2-1; 9 nucleotides in the junction match TRBD1. This receptor was obtained from a woman in her twenties or thirties who had recovered from COVID-19. The sequenced sample consisted of PBMCs or T cells enriched from blood (not recorded which). CDR3 loop: CASSGRQGVDEQFF. The bases are TGTGCCAGTAGTGGACGACAGGGGGTTGATGAGCAGTTCTTC.